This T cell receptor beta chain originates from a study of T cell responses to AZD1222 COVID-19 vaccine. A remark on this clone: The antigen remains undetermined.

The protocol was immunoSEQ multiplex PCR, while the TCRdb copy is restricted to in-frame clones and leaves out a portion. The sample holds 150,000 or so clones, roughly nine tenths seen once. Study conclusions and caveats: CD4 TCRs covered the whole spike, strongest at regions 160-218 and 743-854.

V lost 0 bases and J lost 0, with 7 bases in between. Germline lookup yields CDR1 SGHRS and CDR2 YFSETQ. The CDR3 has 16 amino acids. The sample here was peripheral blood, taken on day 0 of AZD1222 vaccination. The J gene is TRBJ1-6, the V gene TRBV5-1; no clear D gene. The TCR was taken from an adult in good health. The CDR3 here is CASSLAGSSYNSPLHF. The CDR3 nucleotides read TGCGCCAGCAGCTTGGCCGGAAGCTCCTATAATTCACCCCTCCACTTT.